The following is a T cell receptor (beta chain) sequence with its context. Its antigen is unidentified. Specified time point: neoterminal ileum biopsy at postoperative endoscopy, about 6 months after surgery. Germline V gene data show CDR1 as MNHNS and CDR2 as SASEGT. The CDR3 is 13 amino acids. With 7 bases clipped from V and 8 bases from J, the junction kept 9 bases outside the gene matches. The sample belongs to a study of T cell repertoires in ileal Crohn's disease. Each sample's TCRB immunosequencing used roughly 500 nanograms of biopsy DNA. Only in-frame clones appear in the TCRdb table, and some are missing; sequencing was by immunoSEQ multiplex PCR. The sample includes about 13,000 clones, around 80% of them seen just once. The study, taken as a whole, reports: Clonality above 26.8% at surgery always came with endoscopic recurrence.

This TCR came from an adult with Crohn's disease. Sequencing input: ileal tissue. The gene calls are TRBV6-1 and TRBJ1-2; the match to TRBD1 covers 8 bases. The CDR3 spells CASTRTGLYGYTF. The CDR3, as DNA: TGTGCCAGCACCCGGACAGGGCTGTACGGCTACACCTTC.